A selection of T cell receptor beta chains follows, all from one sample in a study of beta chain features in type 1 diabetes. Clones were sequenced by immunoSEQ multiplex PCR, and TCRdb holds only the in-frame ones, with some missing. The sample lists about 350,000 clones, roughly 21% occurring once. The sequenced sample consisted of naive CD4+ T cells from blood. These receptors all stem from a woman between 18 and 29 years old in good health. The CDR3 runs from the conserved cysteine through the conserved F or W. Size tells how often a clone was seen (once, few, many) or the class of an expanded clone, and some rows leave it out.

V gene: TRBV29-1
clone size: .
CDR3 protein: CSGSYRVETQYF

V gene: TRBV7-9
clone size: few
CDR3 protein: CASGPTRPYEQYF

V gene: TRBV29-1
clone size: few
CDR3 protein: CSAYRTGDSSYEQYF

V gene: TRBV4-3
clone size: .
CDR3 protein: CASSQTHRGLPNEKLFF

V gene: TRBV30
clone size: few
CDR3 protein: CAWSKGQNTEAFF

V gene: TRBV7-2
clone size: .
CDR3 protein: CASSLGDPGLNTEAFF

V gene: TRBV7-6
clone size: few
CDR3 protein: CASSLVTGDYEQYF

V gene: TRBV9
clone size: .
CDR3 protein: CASSRRLPRDEQFF

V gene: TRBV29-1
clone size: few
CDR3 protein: CSVEAGTSASYEQYF

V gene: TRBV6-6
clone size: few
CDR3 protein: CASSYEGRYGYTF

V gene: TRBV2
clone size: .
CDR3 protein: CASSMGQGFFNEQFF